These T cell receptor beta chains were read from a single sample in a study of monozygotic twins with inflammatory bowel disease. TCRdb reprocessed the 5' RACE reads and stores each CDR3 protein as one record, lacking DNA. The listing contains more than 110,000 distinct CDR3 sequences. The sequenced material came from blood. The receptors were gathered from a human donor with ulcerative colitis or Crohn's disease, or a healthy co-twin of an affected twin (not recorded which). Both conserved end residues are part of each CDR3. Fields, in order: V gene, J gene, CDR3 length, CDR3 protein.

TRBV29-1	TRBJ1-1	14	CSVEPPGVLTEAFF
TRBV20-1	TRBJ2-7	14	CSARKTMSSYEQYF
TRBV20-1	TRBJ1-2	12	CSARKQNYGYTF
TRBV20-1	TRBJ1-2	13	CRPETGGFYGYTF
TRBV29-1	TRBJ2-2	12	CSASRDGGELFF
TRBV5-1	TRBJ2-7	13	CASRTSASYEQYF
TRBV20-1	TRBJ2-1	13	CSARGTGTGGEFF
TRBV5-4	TRBJ1-4	15	CASSFGGVSSEKLFF
TRBV24-1	TRBJ1-5	13	CATQQGSNQPQHF
TRBV4-3	TRBJ1-1	15	CASSRAPGHHTEAFF